A selection of T cell receptor beta chains follows, all from one sample in a study of T cell clones after liver transplantation. The table came from immunoSEQ multiplex PCR; TCRdb's copy has only in-frame clones and leaves some out. The repertoire has fewer than 80,000 clones, about 85% of them found once; the top ten carry about 2%. The sequencing used CD4+ T cells from blood, collected 48 to 50 months after liver transplant. Source of these receptors: a human patient who received a liver transplant. Some T cells may be graft donor cells. The CDR3 runs from the conserved cysteine through the conserved F or W. D genes are given only for firm matches. Clone size is not always given. Where it is, it says once, few, many or a class for expanded clones.

TRBV9	NA	TRBJ1-1	NA	CASSVEPNTEAFF	TGTGCCAGCAGCGTAGAACCGAACACTGAAGCTTTCTTT
TRBV7-2	NA	TRBJ2-1	TRBD2	CASSRTRDNEQFF	TGTGCCAGCAGCCGGACTAGGGACAATGAGCAGTTCTTC
TRBV7-2	NA	TRBJ2-1	TRBD2	CASSQLADQFF	TGTGCCAGCAGCCAACTAGCGGACCAGTTCTTC
TRBV5-4	NA	TRBJ2-5	NA	CASSLALREETQYF	TGTGCCAGCAGCTTGGCCCTCAGGGAAGAGACCCAGTACTTC
TRBV15	NA	TRBJ2-4	NA	CATSLDGATKNIQYF	TGTGCCACCAGTCTTGACGGGGCCACGAAAAACATTCAGTACTTC
TRBV4-1	NA	TRBJ2-3	NA	CASSQAKVAGQDTQYF	TGCGCCAGCAGCCAGGCAAAGGTCGCGGGCCAAGATACGCAGTATTTT
TRBV4-3	NA	TRBJ2-3	NA	CASSQDKRVSTDTQYF	TGCGCCAGCAGCCAAGATAAGCGGGTGAGCACAGATACGCAGTATTTT
TRBV29-1	NA	TRBJ1-4	NA	CSVEGSATNEKLFF	TGCAGCGTCGAGGGGTCTGCAACTAATGAAAAACTGTTTTTT
TRBV21-1	few	TRBJ1-1	NA	CASSPRESTEAFF	TGTGCCAGCAGCCCCAGGGAGAGCACTGAAGCTTTCTTT
TRBV28	NA	TRBJ2-3	NA	CASTPGGKVYTDTQYF	TGTGCCAGCACCCCCGGAGGGAAGGTCTACACAGATACGCAGTATTTT
TRBV19	NA	TRBJ2-7	TRBD2	CASSNGGFFYEQYF	TGTGCCAGTAGTAACGGGGGGTTCTTCTACGAGCAGTACTTC
TRBV19	NA	TRBJ2-5	NA	CASSIGGRIQETQYF	TGTGCCAGTAGTATTGGAGGTCGGATCCAAGAGACCCAGTACTTC
TRBV27	once	TRBJ2-3	NA	CASSFRRGSDTQYF	TGTGCCAGCAGTTTCAGGAGGGGCTCGGATACGCAGTATTTT
TRBV18	NA	TRBJ1-2	NA	CASSSWDGYYGYTF	TGTGCCAGCTCATCCTGGGACGGCTACTATGGCTACACCTTC
TRBV18	NA	TRBJ1-2	NA	CASSPLKGPYGYTF	TGTGCCAGCTCACCATTGAAGGGCCCCTATGGCTACACCTTC
TRBV7-2	NA	TRBJ2-1	NA	CASSPNRVNEQFF	TGTGCCAGCAGCCCAAACAGGGTTAATGAGCAGTTCTTC
TRBV6-1	NA	TRBJ1-5	TRBD1	CASSESGGRQPQHF	TGTGCCAGCAGTGAATCAGGGGGCCGTCAGCCCCAGCATTTT